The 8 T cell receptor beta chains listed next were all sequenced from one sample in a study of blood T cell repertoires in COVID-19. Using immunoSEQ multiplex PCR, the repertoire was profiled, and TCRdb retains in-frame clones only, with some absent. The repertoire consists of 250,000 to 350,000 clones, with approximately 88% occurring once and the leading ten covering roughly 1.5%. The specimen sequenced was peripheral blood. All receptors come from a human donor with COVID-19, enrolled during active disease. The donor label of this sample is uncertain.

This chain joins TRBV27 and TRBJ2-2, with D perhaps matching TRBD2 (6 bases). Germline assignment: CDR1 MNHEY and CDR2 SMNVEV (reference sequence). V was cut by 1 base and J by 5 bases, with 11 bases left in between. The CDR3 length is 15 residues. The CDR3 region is CASSLYLEGTGELFF. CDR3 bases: TGTGCCAGCAGTTTATATCTGGAGGGAACCGGGGAGCTGTTTTTT.

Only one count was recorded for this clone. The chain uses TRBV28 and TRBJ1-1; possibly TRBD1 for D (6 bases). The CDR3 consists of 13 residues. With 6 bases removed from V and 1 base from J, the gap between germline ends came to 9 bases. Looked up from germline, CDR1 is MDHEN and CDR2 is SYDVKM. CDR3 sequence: CASRMTGNTEAFF. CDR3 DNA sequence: TGTGCCAGCAGGATGACAGGGAACACTGAAGCTTTCTTT.

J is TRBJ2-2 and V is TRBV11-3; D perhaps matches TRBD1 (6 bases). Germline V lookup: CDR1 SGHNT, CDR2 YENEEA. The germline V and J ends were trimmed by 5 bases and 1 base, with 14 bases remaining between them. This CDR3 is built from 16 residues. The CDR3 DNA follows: TGTGCCAGCAGCCCTCAACCGACAGGGAACACCGGGGAGCTGTTTTTT. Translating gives CASSPQPTGNTGELFF. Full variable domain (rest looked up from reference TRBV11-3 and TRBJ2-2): EAGVVQSPRYKIIEKKQPVAFWCNPISGHNTLYWYLQNLGQGPELLIRYENEEAVDDSQLPKDRFSAERLKGVDSTLKIQPAELGDSAVYLCASSPQPTGNTGELFFGEGSRLTVL.

The DNA for the CDR3 is TGTGCCAGCACCTTACGGGTGAGTGCTGAAGCTTTCTTT. Translating gives CASTLRVSAEAFF. This chain uses TRBV28 with TRBJ1-1; D not resolved. CDR3 size: 13 residues. The V end was cut by 7 bases, the J end by 6 bases, with 15 bases between. Germline CDR1 MDHEN, CDR2 SYDVKM.

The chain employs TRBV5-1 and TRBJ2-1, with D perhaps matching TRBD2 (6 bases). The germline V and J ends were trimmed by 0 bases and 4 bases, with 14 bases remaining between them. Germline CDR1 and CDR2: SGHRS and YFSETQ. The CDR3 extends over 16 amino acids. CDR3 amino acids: CASSLGLGGAYNEQFF. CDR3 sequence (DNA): TGCGCCAGCAGCTTGGGTTTGGGGGGAGCTTACAATGAGCAGTTCTTC.

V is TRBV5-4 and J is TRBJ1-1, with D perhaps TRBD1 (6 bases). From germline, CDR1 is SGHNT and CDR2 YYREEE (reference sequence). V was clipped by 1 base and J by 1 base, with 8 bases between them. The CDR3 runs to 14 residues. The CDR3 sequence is CASSLRGGNTEAFF. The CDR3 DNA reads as TGTGCCAGCAGCTTGCGAGGGGGGAACACTGAAGCTTTCTTT. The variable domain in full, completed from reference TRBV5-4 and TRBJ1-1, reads ETGVTQSPTHLIKTRGQQVTLRCSSQSGHNTVSWYQQALGQGPQFIFQYYREEENGRGNFPPRFSGLQFPNYSSELNVNALELDDSALYLCASSLRGGNTEAFFGQGTRLTVV.

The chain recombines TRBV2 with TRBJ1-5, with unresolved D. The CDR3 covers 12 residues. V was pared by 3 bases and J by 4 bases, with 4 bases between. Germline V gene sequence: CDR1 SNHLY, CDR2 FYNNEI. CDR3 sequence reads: CASSEANQPQHF. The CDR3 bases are TGTGCCAGCAGTGAGGCAAATCAGCCCCAGCATTTT.

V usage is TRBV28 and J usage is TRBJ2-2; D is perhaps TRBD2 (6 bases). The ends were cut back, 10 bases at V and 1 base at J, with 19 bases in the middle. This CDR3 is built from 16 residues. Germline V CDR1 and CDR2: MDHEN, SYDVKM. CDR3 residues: CATPGGRNGNTGELFF. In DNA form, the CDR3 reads TGTGCCACCCCCGGAGGGAGGAATGGGAACACCGGGGAGCTGTTTTTT.